This T cell receptor beta chain was retrieved from a study of blood T cell repertoires in COVID-19. For the study at large: Samples representing acute and convalescent COVID-19 were sourced from the United States, Italy and Spain. PBMCs, B-cell-depleted T cells, or T cells provided the cDNA or gDNA that made up the material.

In the original analysis: Amplification of reference gene primers was used by the study to estimate nucleated cell counts. Clones were sequenced by immunoSEQ multiplex PCR, and TCRdb holds only the in-frame ones, with some missing. V, J and clone size were drawn from that table, and D and trimming were deduced from the DNA. The data contain around 93,000 clones, roughly 87% of them singletons. The germline V gene encodes CDR1 SGDLS and CDR2 YYNGEE. CDR3 length: 15 amino acids. The trim removed 3 bases at V and 7 bases at J, leaving 8 bases unmatched. Source material: peripheral blood. The sequence was obtained from an elderly man with acute or convalescent COVID-19. V gene TRBV9 combines with J gene TRBJ1-4; TRBD1 matches 8 bases. CDR3 residues: CASSAGGQGGEKLFF. DNA for the CDR3: TGTGCCAGCAGCGCCGGCGGACAGGGTGGTGAAAAACTGTTTTTT.